This passage covers 23 T cell receptor beta chains from one sample sequenced in a study of blood T cell repertoires in COVID-19. The table came from immunoSEQ multiplex PCR; TCRdb's copy has only in-frame clones and leaves some out. The sample lists around 300,000 clones; over 75% were seen once. The sample was peripheral blood. The receptors stem from a human donor in a cohort sampled during active COVID-19.

J is TRBJ1-5 and V is TRBV6-2 or TRBV6-3; 8 nucleotides align to TRBD1. The CDR3 spans 15 residues. J gave up 4 bases and V 5 bases, and 7 bases lay outside the gene matches. Germline V gene lookup returns CDR1 MNHEY and CDR2 SVGEGT. In nucleotides, the CDR3 is TGTGCCAGCAGTGCCCGGGGACAGGTGAATCAGCCCCAGCATTTT. Translating gives CASSARGQVNQPQHF.

This clone appeared a single time. The V gene is TRBV6-6, the J gene TRBJ2-1; 11 nucleotides agree with TRBD2. Trimming at V came to 5 bases and at J to 6 bases, leaving 9 bases not matched to a gene. This CDR3 has 16 amino acids. Germline lookup yields CDR1 MNHNY and CDR2 SVGAGI (reference sequence). DNA of the CDR3: TGTGCCAGCAGTCCTCATATAGCGGGAGGGTTCAATGAGCAGTTCTTC. Amino acids: CASSPHIAGGFNEQFF.

The CDR3 bases are TGCGCCAGCAGCCAAACAGGGTTGACTGGAAACACCATATATTTT. Its translation: CASSQTGLTGNTIYF. The chain uses TRBV4-1 and TRBJ1-3; tentatively, D is TRBD1 (6 bases). Looked up from germline, CDR1 is MGHRA and CDR2 is YSYEKL. Deletions cut 2 bases from V and 2 bases from J, with 10 bases between. This CDR3 is 15 amino acids long.

The chain couples TRBV29-1 to TRBJ2-2, with D uncertain. Deletions cut 5 bases from V and 1 base from J, with 11 bases between. Germline lookup yields CDR1 SQVTM and CDR2 ANQGSEA. The CDR3 loop spans 14 amino acids. The CDR3 protein is CSVFGPMNTGELFF. CDR3 DNA sequence: TGCAGCGTTTTTGGCCCAATGAACACCGGGGAGCTGTTTTTT.

The count of this clone is one. The chain is built from TRBV9 and TRBJ2-2, with a possible D match to TRBD2 (6 bases). Germline V gene sequence: CDR1 SGDLS, CDR2 YYNGEE. V lost 0 bases and J lost 4, with 16 bases in between. The CDR3 has 17 amino acids. DNA for the CDR3: TGTGCCAGCAGCGTAGCTCTCCGGGAGACGGGCACCGGGGAGCTGTTTTTT. It codes for CASSVALRETGTGELFF.

The chain joins TRBV7-7 to TRBJ2-5; D might be TRBD1 (6 bases). The CDR3 has 14 amino acids. Germline CDR1 and CDR2: SSHAT and FNYEAQ (reference sequence). V dropped 5 bases and J dropped 2 bases, with 12 bases sitting between them. The CDR3 sequence: CASSPGTLQETQYF. The CDR3, as DNA: TGTGCCAGCAGCCCGGGGACACTACAAGAGACCCAGTACTTC.

The J gene is TRBJ2-5, the V gene TRBV11-2; 12 positions match TRBD2. The V gene end was trimmed by 5 bases and the J gene end by 3 bases; junction bases not matched to a gene: 16. Looked up from germline, CDR1 is SGHAT and CDR2 is FQNNGV. CDR3 length: 19 amino acids. CDR3 nucleotide sequence: TGTGCCAGCAGCCAGACCACTTACATCAGACTAGCGGGAGAAGAGACCCAGTACTTC. Residues: CASSQTTYIRLAGEETQYF.

The rearrangement links TRBV3-1 (or the pseudogene TRBV3-2) to TRBJ1-2; D perhaps matches TRBD1 (6 bases). The V and J ends lost 3 bases and 5 bases respectively, with 16 bases between them. CDR3 length: 15 residues. Looked up from germline, CDR1 is LGHDT and CDR2 is YNNKEL (reference sequence). The CDR3: CASSHGGQPPYGYTF. The CDR3 DNA reads as TGTGCCAGCAGCCACGGTGGACAGCCCCCTTATGGCTACACCTTC.

This chain links TRBV6-1 with TRBJ2-5; the D is unclear. V was cut by 3 bases and J by 5 bases, with 7 bases left in between. This CDR3 is built from 12 residues. Germline CDR1 reads MNHNS; CDR2 reads SASEGT. In DNA, the CDR3 is TGTGCCAGCAGTGAGCTATGGGAGACCCAGTACTTC. Translating it yields CASSELWETQYF.

The chain recombines TRBV6-5 with TRBJ2-1; 7 bases map to TRBD2. Germline-derived CDR1 and CDR2 are MNHEY and SVGAGI. J lost 9 bases, V lost 5 bases, and 7 bases had no gene match. The CDR3 is 13 residues long. The CDR3 region is CASSRAGVTEQFF. For the CDR3, the DNA is TGTGCCAGCAGTCGGGCGGGAGTGACTGAGCAGTTCTTC.

This chain connects TRBV28 to TRBJ1-1; weak D call: TRBD1 (5 bases). The CDR3 is made up of 11 amino acids. The V gene lost 6 bases and the J gene lost 7 bases, with 9 bases spanning the gap. Germline lookup yields CDR1 MDHEN and CDR2 SYDVKM. The CDR3 DNA follows: TGTGCCAGCAGGGGGCGGGATGAAGCTTTCTTT. Encoded protein: CASRGRDEAFF.

The chain joins TRBV6-5 to TRBJ2-7; D is unclear. Per germline, CDR1 MNHEY and CDR2 SVGAGI. The CDR3 runs to 13 residues. V gave up 7 bases and J gave up 6 bases, with 16 bases separating them. CDR3 nucleotides: TGTGCCAGCAATTCAGACACCGCAGGCGAGCAGTACTTC. It encodes CASNSDTAGEQYF.

The chain is built from TRBV4-3 and TRBJ2-1; maybe TRBD2 (5 bases). Per the germline V gene, CDR1 is LGHNA and CDR2 is YSLEER. This CDR3 has 15 residues. V lost 0 bases and J 6 bases, leaving 12 bases between the germline ends. Written as DNA, the CDR3 is TGCGCCAGCAGCCAAGACGCGGGCCCGATCAATGAGCAGTTCTTC. Translating it yields CASSQDAGPINEQFF.

The chain recombines TRBV7-2 with TRBJ2-4; D may be TRBD1 (5 bases). The CDR3 is made up of 15 amino acids. The germline gives CDR1 SGHTA, CDR2 FQGNSA. The V and J ends lost 5 bases and 1 base respectively, with 12 bases between them. In DNA, the CDR3 is TGTGCCAGCAGCGAAAGGACATCTGCCAAAAACATTCAGTACTTC. Protein sequence: CASSERTSAKNIQYF.

The chain carries TRBV7-6 and TRBJ2-1; possible D gene TRBD2, 6 bases. The CDR3 spans 13 residues. Germline CDR1 SGHVS, CDR2 FNYEAQ. V was pared by 2 bases and J by 9 bases, with 11 bases between. The CDR3 region is CASSLRWRAEQFF. For the CDR3, the DNA is TGTGCCAGCAGCTTACGTTGGAGGGCTGAGCAGTTCTTC.

V and J are TRBV19 and TRBJ2-1; 12 bases agree with TRBD2. Trimming cost V 8 bases and J 5 bases; bases outside gene matches: 7. Germline lookup yields CDR1 LNHDA and CDR2 SQIVND (reference sequence). CDR3 length: 15 residues. CDR3 amino acids: CASFRTSGINNEQFF. In DNA form, the CDR3 reads TGTGCCAGTTTCCGGACTAGCGGGATAAACAATGAGCAGTTCTTC.

The chain employs TRBV28 and TRBJ1-2; D is unresolved. Trimming shortened V by 4 bases and J by 5 bases, and 8 bases separated the two germline ends. Germline V CDR1 and CDR2: MDHEN, SYDVKM. The CDR3 contains 12 residues. The CDR3 nucleotides read TGTGCCAGCAGTTGGGAGTTTTATGGCTACACCTTC. Residues: CASSWEFYGYTF.

The rearrangement joins TRBV7-2 to TRBJ2-5; the match to TRBD2 covers 7 bases. Germline V gene lookup returns CDR1 SGHTA and CDR2 FQGNSA. The CDR3 length is 15 residues. The V and J ends lost 5 bases and 5 bases, in that order; junction bases with no gene match: 11. The CDR3 nucleotides are TGTGCCAGCAGCGGTCTGCGGGAGATCTGGGAGACCCAGTACTTC. It encodes CASSGLREIWETQYF.

The chain joins TRBV19 to TRBJ1-5; D uncertain. V lost 4 bases to trimming and J lost 2 bases, with 15 bases between them. The CDR3 runs 16 residues. Germline V gene data show CDR1 as LNHDA and CDR2 as SQIVND (reference sequence). The CDR3 loop reads CASSKSAQGGNQPQHF. The DNA for the CDR3 is TGTGCCAGTAGTAAGTCTGCTCAAGGAGGCAATCAGCCCCAGCATTTT.

The chain joins TRBV7-9 to TRBJ2-7, with TRBD2 matching 7 bases. The CDR3 is 16 amino acids. CDR1 SEHNR and CDR2 FQNEAQ come from the germline V gene (reference sequence). The V and J ends lost 6 bases and 0 bases, in that order; junction bases with no gene match: 11. This CDR3 is CASSSTGTTNSYEQYF. The CDR3 DNA sequence: TGTGCCAGCAGTTCAACCGGGACTACTAACTCCTACGAGCAGTACTTC. The full variable domain, its missing parts supplied by reference TRBV7-9 and TRBJ2-7, is DTGVSQNPRHKITKRGQNVTFRCDPISEHNRLYWYRQTLGQGPEFLTYFQNEAQLEKSRLLSDRFSAERPKGSFSTLEIQRTEQGDSAMYLCASSSTGTTNSYEQYFGPGTRLTVT.

The chain recombines TRBV7-2 with TRBJ2-1, with D maybe TRBD1 (6 bases). There are 15 residues in the CDR3. Trimming pared 4 bases from V and 0 bases from J, leaving 10 bases between. In germline, CDR1 is SGHTA, CDR2 FQGNSA. CDR3 sequence: CASSWDTSSYNEQFF. CDR3 nucleotides: TGTGCCAGCAGCTGGGACACAAGCTCCTACAATGAGCAGTTCTTC.

J is TRBJ1-2 and V is TRBV7-6, with a weak D call TRBD1 (6 bases). The length of the CDR3 is 14 residues. Per germline, CDR1 SGHVS and CDR2 FNYEAQ. Trimming removed 5 bases at V and 5 bases at J, with 15 bases between. CDR3 in DNA: TGTGCCAGCAGCCCCCTTTTGGACAGTTATGGCTACACCTTC. It translates to CASSPLLDSYGYTF.

The chain carries TRBV10-3 and TRBJ1-6; D call uncertain. The CDR3 contains 12 residues. V lost 10 bases, J lost 7 bases, and 11 bases lay in between. CDR1 and CDR2 from the germline V gene are ENHRY and SYGVKD. CDR3 loop: CATRQNNSPLHF. The DNA for the CDR3 is TGTGCCACCCGACAAAACAATTCACCCCTCCACTTT.